Described below is a single T cell receptor beta chain sequence and its context. This sample was included in a study of T cell responses to AZD1222 COVID-19 vaccine. V lost 2 bases, J lost 5 bases, and 16 bases lay in between. CDR3 size: 15 residues. The germline V gene encodes CDR1 SGHTA and CDR2 FQGTGA. Profiling relied on immunoSEQ multiplex PCR, and the TCRdb table lists in-frame clones only, not all of them. The sample contains about 54,000 clones, about 85% of which appear only once. The sequences come from peripheral blood, collected on day 0 of AZD1222 vaccination. The sequence was obtained from an adult in good health. The gene calls are TRBV7-3 and TRBJ2-7, with unresolved D. DNA for the CDR3: TGTGCCAGCAGCTTAGTTTCAGGTAATCAGGACGAGCAGTACTTC. Its protein is CASSLVSGNQDEQYF.